Listed below are T cell receptor beta chains from one sample, sequenced in a study of identifying expanded T cells in peripheral blood. Sequenced by immunoSEQ multiplex PCR; TCRdb stores in-frame clones only, minus some. The sample shows roughly 86,000 clones, roughly 81% of them seen only once. Sequenced material: blood. All receptors derive from a person aged 18 to 69 in good health. CDR3s include the opening cysteine and the closing phenylalanine or tryptophan. The order of the fields is CDR3 DNA, CDR3 protein, clone size, V gene, J gene, D gene. D genes are given only for firm matches. A clone size is listed for some rows: how often the clone was seen (once, few, many), or a class if it is expanded.

TGTGCCAGCAGCTTTTCTACGGCTAGAAAACTGTTTTTT	CASSFSTARKLFF	-	TRBV5-4	TRBJ1-4	-
TGTGCCAGTAGCCTGTGGGGCAGGGCCTCCTCGATGGGGGCCCTCCACTTT	CASSLWGRASSMGALHF	-	TRBV19	TRBJ1-6	-
TGTGCCAGCAGCTTAGAGACTAGCGGGAGTTGGAACATTCAGTACTTC	CASSLETSGSWNIQYF	-	TRBV7-8	TRBJ2-4	TRBD2
TGTGCCAGCAGTTCACTAGCGGGGTCCTACGAGCAGTACTTC	CASSSLAGSYEQYF	-	TRBV6-1	TRBJ2-7	TRBD2
TGTGCCAGCAGCTTATGGGACACTCGAAACTATGGCTACACCTTC	CASSLWDTRNYGYTF	-	TRBV7-2	TRBJ1-2	-
TGCGCCAGCAGCCCGTGGACTAGCAGGGCGGGCACCGGGGAGCTGTTTTTT	CASSPWTSRAGTGELFF	-	TRBV4-3	TRBJ2-2	TRBD2
TGTGCCAGTAGTGGCCAGGGTAGGAGCAATCAGCCCCAGCATTTT	CASSGQGRSNQPQHF	-	TRBV19	TRBJ1-5	-
TGTGCCAGCAGCTCGCTCTCGGGCTCACGGGATACGCAGTATTTT	CASSSLSGSRDTQYF	-	TRBV5-8	TRBJ2-3	-
TGCGCCAGCAGCTTGGTTACTTCACAGATCTCCTACGAGCAGTACTTC	CASSLVTSQISYEQYF	-	TRBV5-1	TRBJ2-7	-
TGCGCCAGCAGCTTGGTGACTACCGGGACAGTGCTGCAAGAGACCCAGTACTTC	CASSLVTTGTVLQETQYF	-	TRBV5-1	TRBJ2-5	TRBD1
TGTGCCAGCAGTTACCTAGGACAGGGAGATGAAGCTTTCTTT	CASSYLGQGDEAFF	-	TRBV6-6	TRBJ1-1	TRBD1
TGTGCCAGCAGCTTGCGACTCTCGGGACAGGGCGTTCGGGAGACCCAGTACTTC	CASSLRLSGQGVRETQYF	-	TRBV11-3	TRBJ2-5	TRBD1
TGTGCCAGCACCCGATCCCTCCGGGACACTGAAGCTTTCTTT	CASTRSLRDTEAFF	-	TRBV9	TRBJ1-1	-
TGTGCCATCAGTGCTACCTTTGGTAGCGGGGGGTTGAGAGGGAGCTCCTACAATGAGCAGTTCTTC	CAISATFGSGGLRGSSYNEQFF	once	TRBV10-3	TRBJ2-1	TRBD2
TGCAGCGTTGAGATACAGGGAGACGAGCAGTACTTC	CSVEIQGDEQYF	-	TRBV29-1	TRBJ2-7	-
TGTGCCAGTAGTATGAGAGGCCTCGGGACAGGGCTTTCAGATACGCAGTATTTT	CASSMRGLGTGLSDTQYF	-	TRBV19	TRBJ2-3	TRBD1
TGTGCCAGCAGCTTGGTCCAAGAGACCCAGTACTTC	CASSLVQETQYF	-	TRBV5-4	TRBJ2-5	-
TGTGCCACCAGCAGCCCCTTAGCCGGGACGCTCCCCTACGAGCAGTACTTC	CATSSPLAGTLPYEQYF	-	TRBV15	TRBJ2-7	-
TGTGCCAGCAGCGGCCGGGACAGGGTTGCAGATACGCAGTATTTT	CASSGRDRVADTQYF	-	TRBV9	TRBJ2-3	TRBD1
TGTGCCAGCTCCCCCCGGGAGGCCTATTCACCCCTCCACTTT	CASSPREAYSPLHF	-	TRBV18	TRBJ1-6	-
TGTGCCTGGAGTGTGAGGGACAGGGGCTCAGGATCGAACACCGGGGAGCTGTTTTTT	CAWSVRDRGSGSNTGELFF	-	TRBV30	TRBJ2-2	TRBD1
TGCGCCAGCAGCCAAGGGACTGGACAGGGAGCTTTCTTT	CASSQGTGQGAFF	-	TRBV4-1	TRBJ1-1	TRBD1
TGTGCCAGCAGTAGCCCCGCGGGGCAAGAGACCCAGTACTTC	CASSSPAGQETQYF	-	TRBV5-6	TRBJ2-5	-
TGTGCCTCCCTTGGGACAGCCCAAGGGAGGTATGGCTACACCTTC	CASLGTAQGRYGYTF	-	TRBV6-5	TRBJ1-2	TRBD1
TGTGCCAGCAGACCGGGACGGTCGTCCTACGAGCAGTACTTC	CASRPGRSSYEQYF	few	TRBV2	TRBJ2-7	-
TGTGCCAGCTCACCACAAAATGGGGCAGAGAACACCGGGGAGCTGTTTTTT	CASSPQNGAENTGELFF	few	TRBV18	TRBJ2-2	-
TGTGCCAGCAGCCGACAGGAGAACACTGAAGCTTTCTTT	CASSRQENTEAFF	-	TRBV7-7	TRBJ1-1	-
TGTGCCAGCAGTTCACAGGCTGCTGGGGCCAACGTCCTGACTTTC	CASSSQAAGANVLTF	-	TRBV6-5	TRBJ2-6	-
TGTGCCAGCTCACCCTCAGGGGGCCGGAATCAGCCCCAGCATTTT	CASSPSGGRNQPQHF	-	TRBV18	TRBJ1-5	TRBD1
TGTGCCAGCAGCTTACGGGGTGAGCAGTTCTTC	CASSLRGEQFF	-	TRBV7-2	TRBJ2-1	-
TGTGCCTGGAAAGGGGGGGGTAATAATTCACCCCTCCACTTT	CAWKGGGNNSPLHF	-	TRBV30	TRBJ1-6	-
TGTGCCAGCAGTGAAAGAACCTGGTTCACAGATACGCAGTATTTT	CASSERTWFTDTQYF	-	TRBV6-1	TRBJ2-3	-
TGTGCCAGCGGCCCCCCCGGGACTGCCGGAAAACTGTTTTTT	CASGPPGTAGKLFF	-	TRBV7-9	TRBJ1-4	-
TGCGCCAGCAGCCAAGATCGGAGGGGAATAACCTACAATGAGCAGTTCTTC	CASSQDRRGITYNEQFF	-	TRBV4-1	TRBJ2-1	-
TGTGCCAGCAGCTTAGATGGGCGAAGAGGAAACACCATATATTTT	CASSLDGRRGNTIYF	-	TRBV11-2	TRBJ1-3	-
TGTGCCACCAGCAGAGGGGGGGGCCCGAGGACTGGGGCCAACGTCCTGACTTTC	CATSRGGGPRTGANVLTF	-	TRBV15	TRBJ2-6	-
TGTGCCAGCAGCACATCCACCGGGACAGGTTACACCGGGGAGCTGTTTTTT	CASSTSTGTGYTGELFF	-	TRBV7-3	TRBJ2-2	TRBD1
TGCGCCAGCAGTGTTCCGACGCACACGGGCTACACCTTC	CASSVPTHTGYTF	-	TRBV10-1	TRBJ1-2	-
TGTGCCACCCGGGCTTTAACGCAAGGTGAGCAGTTCTTC	CATRALTQGEQFF	-	TRBV10-3	TRBJ2-1	-
TGTGCCATCAGTGAGTTCTACTCAGGGGGCGGCACTGAAGCTTTCTTT	CAISEFYSGGGTEAFF	-	TRBV10-3	TRBJ1-1	TRBD1
TGTGCCAGCAGCTTAGGGACAGGAGCTAACTATGGCTACACCTTC	CASSLGTGANYGYTF	-	TRBV7-8	TRBJ1-2	TRBD1
TGTGCCAGCAGGGGATACACTGAAGCTTTCTTT	CASRGYTEAFF	-	TRBV6-5	TRBJ1-1	-